These 11 T cell receptor beta chains were all obtained from the same sample, sequenced in a study of blood T cells in healthy people across ages. Then a second PCR, running about 6 to 11 cycles, was carried out with a sample-barcoded 5' primer and a J-beta primer mix. One entry per CDR3 protein results from TCRdb running MiXCR on the 5' RACE reads. The profile shows 800,000 or so distinct CDR3 sequences, around 25% of them singletons. The data also belong to a second study, concerning T cells of mothers and their children.

The specimen was blood. All receptors come from a boy aged 10-17 years in good health.

V gene TRBV6-6 combines with J gene TRBJ2-5; 7 bases match TRBD1. V shed 6 bases and J 0 bases; nucleotides not matched to a gene: 10. CDR3 length: 16 residues. Germline V gene data show CDR1 as MNHNY and CDR2 as SVGAGI (reference sequence). Here the CDR3 DNA reads TGTGCCAGCAGCCGCCTGGGACAGCTGTACCAAGAGACCCAGTACTTC. This translates into CASSRLGQLYQETQYF.

This chain uses TRBV27 with TRBJ1-2; the D gene is possibly TRBD1 (6 bases). V was clipped by 0 bases and J by 3 bases, with 14 bases between them. Germline V gives CDR1 MNHEY, CDR2 SMNVEV (reference sequence). CDR3 length: 16 residues. The CDR3 spells CASSLSHGQLYYGYTF. The DNA of the CDR3 is TGTGCCAGCAGTTTATCTCATGGACAGTTGTACTATGGCTACACCTTC.

This chain joins TRBV3-1 and TRBJ2-5; 14 bases line up with TRBD2. Matching the DNA end better, TRBJ2-7 makes the J call doubtful. The CDR3 has 15 amino acids. Germline V CDR1 and CDR2: LGHDT, YNNKEL (reference sequence). Here the CDR3 DNA reads TGTGCCAGCGGCCCGGGACTAGCGGGAGTCTACGAGCAGTACTTC. Its translation is CASGPGLAGVYEQYF.

This clonotype was picked up a small number of times. The chain combines TRBV2 with TRBJ1-4, with D hard to call. Per germline, CDR1 SNHLY and CDR2 FYNNEI. This CDR3 has 15 residues. Trimming shortened V by 0 bases and J by 8 bases, and 13 bases separated the two germline ends. The CDR3 sequence is CASSEAGLNREKLFF. CDR3 nucleotide sequence: TGTGCCAGCAGTGAAGCGGGATTAAACCGAGAAAAACTGTTTTTT.

CDR3 residues: CASRPATGNTGELFF. The CDR3 DNA reads TGTGCCAGCAGACCCGCGACAGGGAACACCGGGGAGCTGTTTTTT. This chain uses TRBV6-5 with TRBJ2-2, with D possibly TRBD1 on 6 matching bases. V shed 6 bases and J shed 1 base, with 12 bases lying between them. The germline CDR1 and CDR2 sequences are MNHEY and SVGAGI. This CDR3 is built from 15 residues.

The chain recombines TRBV10-3 with TRBJ1-6; 11 bases match TRBD1. The germline V gene encodes CDR1 ENHRY and CDR2 SYGVKD. V dropped 6 bases and J dropped 2; count of bases not matched to a gene: 3. The CDR3 covers 16 residues. The CDR3 is CAISGQGAAYNSPLHF. CDR3 DNA: TGTGCCATCAGCGGACAGGGGGCTGCCTATAATTCACCCCTCCACTTT.

The DNA for the CDR3 is TGTGCCAGCAGACGGAGCCCTTACAATGAGCAGTTCTTC. The encoded protein is CASRRSPYNEQFF. The chain joins TRBV6-2 or TRBV6-3 to TRBJ2-1; D not resolved. V was trimmed by 6 bases and J by 4 bases, leaving 10 bases between them. The CDR3 loop spans 13 amino acids. The germline gives CDR1 MNHEY, CDR2 SVGEGT.

The genes are TRBV6-5 and TRBJ2-5; D unresolved. The CDR3 extends over 13 amino acids. Trimming took off 0 bases at V and 4 bases at J, with 6 bases between the two ends. In germline, CDR1 is MNHEY, CDR2 SVGAGI. DNA for the CDR3: TGTGCCAGCAGTTACTCCCGGATAGAGACCCAGTACTTC. This sequence encodes CASSYSRIETQYF.

This clonotype was found a few times. The chain carries TRBV10-3 and TRBJ2-7; TRBD1 matches at 9 bases. The CDR3 extends over 13 amino acids. Trimming cost V 4 bases and J 7 bases; bases outside gene matches: 5. Germline V gene sequence: CDR1 ENHRY, CDR2 SYGVKD. The CDR3 protein is CAISGDRAEEQYF. The CDR3 coding sequence is TGTGCCATCAGTGGGGACAGGGCAGAAGAGCAGTACTTC.

In DNA form, the CDR3 reads TGCAGTGCCCCGATGACTAGCGGGAGTTGGGAGCGGTACTTC. Its protein is CSAPMTSGSWERYF. The chain combines TRBV20-1 with TRBJ2-5; 12 bases align to TRBD2. Trimming cost V 6 bases and J 13 bases; bases outside gene matches: 15. Germline CDR1 is DFQATT and CDR2 is SNEGSKA (reference sequence). This CDR3 region has 14 residues.

This clonotype turned up a few times. The chain is built from TRBV7-3 and TRBJ2-5; D is possibly TRBD2 (6 bases). Germline V gene sequence: CDR1 SGHTA, CDR2 FQGTGA. V was clipped by 6 bases and J by 3 bases, with 11 bases between them. The CDR3 totals 13 residues. CDR3 bases: TGTGCCAGCAGATCCGGCGGGGAAGAGACCCAGTACTTC. Protein sequence: CASRSGGEETQYF. The entire variable domain, with the rest obtained from reference TRBV7-3 and TRBJ2-5, is as follows: GAGVSQTPSNKVTEKGKYVELRCDPISGHTALYWYRQSLGQGPEFLIYFQGTGAADDSGLPNDRFFAVRPEGSVSTLKIQRTERGDSAVYLCASRSGGEETQYFGPGTRLLVL.